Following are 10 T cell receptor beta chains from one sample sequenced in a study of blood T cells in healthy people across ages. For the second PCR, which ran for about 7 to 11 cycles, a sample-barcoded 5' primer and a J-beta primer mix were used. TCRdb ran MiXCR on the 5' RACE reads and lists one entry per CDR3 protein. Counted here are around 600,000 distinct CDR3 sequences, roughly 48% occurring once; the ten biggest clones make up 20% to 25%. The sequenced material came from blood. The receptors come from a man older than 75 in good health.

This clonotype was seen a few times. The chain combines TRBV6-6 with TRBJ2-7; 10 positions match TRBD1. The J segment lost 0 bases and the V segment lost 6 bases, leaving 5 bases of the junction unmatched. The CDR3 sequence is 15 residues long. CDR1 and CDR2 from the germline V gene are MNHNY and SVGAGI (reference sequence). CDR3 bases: TGTGCCAGCAGCCGGGGACAGGGGTTCTCCTACGAGCAGTACTTC. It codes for CASSRGQGFSYEQYF.

The DNA for the CDR3 is TGCGCCAGCAGCGAACGACAGGCGGCCTACAATGAGCAGTACTTC. Protein: CASSERQAAYNEQYF. This sequence joins TRBV4-3 and TRBJ2-7, with D possibly TRBD1 on 6 matching bases. Looked up from germline, CDR1 is LGHNA and CDR2 is YSLEER. The CDR3 runs to 15 residues. The V gene lost 5 bases and the J gene lost 7 bases, with 21 bases spanning the gap.

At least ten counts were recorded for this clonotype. The DNA of the CDR3 is TGTGCCAGCGCCACTGGTAGGCGGCCAGATACGCAGTATTTT. Encoded protein: CASATGRRPDTQYF. The chain has TRBV6-5 and TRBJ2-3; D unclear. This CDR3 region has 14 residues. Germline assignment: CDR1 MNHEY and CDR2 SVGAGI. V lost 8 bases to trimming and J lost 4 bases, with 16 bases between them.

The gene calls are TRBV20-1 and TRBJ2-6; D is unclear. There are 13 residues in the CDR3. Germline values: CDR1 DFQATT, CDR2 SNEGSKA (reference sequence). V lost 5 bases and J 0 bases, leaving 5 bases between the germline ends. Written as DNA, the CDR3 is TGCAGTGCTTACGACTCTGGGGCCAACGTCCTGACTTTC. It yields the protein CSAYDSGANVLTF.

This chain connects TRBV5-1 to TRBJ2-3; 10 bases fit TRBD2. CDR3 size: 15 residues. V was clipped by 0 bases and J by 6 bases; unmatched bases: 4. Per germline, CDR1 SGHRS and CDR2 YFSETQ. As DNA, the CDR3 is TGCGCCAGCAGCTTGGAGCGGGAGGGCCTCGATACGCAGTATTTT. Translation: CASSLEREGLDTQYF. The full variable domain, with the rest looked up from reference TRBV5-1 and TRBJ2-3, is KAGVTQTPRYLIKTRGQQVTLSCSPISGHRSVSWYQQTPGQGLQFLFEYFSETQRNKGNFPGRFSGRQFSNSRSEMNVSTLELGDSALYLCASSLEREGLDTQYFGPGTRLTVL.

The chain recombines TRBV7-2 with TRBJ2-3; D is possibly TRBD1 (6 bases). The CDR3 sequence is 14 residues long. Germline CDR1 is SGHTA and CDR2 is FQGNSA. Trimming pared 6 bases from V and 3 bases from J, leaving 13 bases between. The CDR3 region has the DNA TGTGCCAGCAGACAACCAGGACAGACAGATACGCAGTATTTT. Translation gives CASRQPGQTDTQYF.

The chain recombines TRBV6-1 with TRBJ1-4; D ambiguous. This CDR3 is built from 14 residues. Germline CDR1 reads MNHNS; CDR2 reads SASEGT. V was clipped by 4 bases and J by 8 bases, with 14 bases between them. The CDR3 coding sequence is TGTGCCAGCAGTGTGGCAGGTTCTGAAGAAAAACTGTTTTTT. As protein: CASSVAGSEEKLFF.

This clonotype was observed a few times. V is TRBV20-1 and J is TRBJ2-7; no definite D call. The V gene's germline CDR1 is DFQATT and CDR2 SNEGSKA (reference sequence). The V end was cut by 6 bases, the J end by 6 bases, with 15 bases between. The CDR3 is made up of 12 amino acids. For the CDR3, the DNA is TGCAGTGCGAGGAACGCTCCCCTCGAGCAGTACTTC. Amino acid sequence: CSARNAPLEQYF.

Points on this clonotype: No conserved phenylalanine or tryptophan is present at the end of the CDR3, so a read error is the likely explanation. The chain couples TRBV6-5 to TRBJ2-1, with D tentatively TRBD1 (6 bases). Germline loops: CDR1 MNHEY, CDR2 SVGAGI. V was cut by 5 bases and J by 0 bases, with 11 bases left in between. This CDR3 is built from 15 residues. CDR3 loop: CASSPGTNSYNEQFV. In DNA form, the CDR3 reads TGTGCCAGCAGTCCTGGGACAAACTCCTACAATGAGCAGTTCGTC.

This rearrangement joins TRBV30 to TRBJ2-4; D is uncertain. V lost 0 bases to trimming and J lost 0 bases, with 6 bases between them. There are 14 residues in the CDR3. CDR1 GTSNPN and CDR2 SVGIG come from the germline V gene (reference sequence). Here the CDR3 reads CAWSVNRAKNIQYF. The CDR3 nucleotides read TGTGCCTGGAGTGTTAACCGAGCCAAAAACATTCAGTACTTC.